The 13 T cell receptor beta chains given below trace back to one sample, sequenced in a study of blood T cell repertoires in COVID-19. Data came from immunoSEQ multiplex PCR; TCRdb stores just in-frame clones and leaves some out. The sample lists approximately 94,000 clones; around 90% were seen once. The sequenced material came from peripheral blood. These receptors were taken from a human donor in a cohort sampled during active COVID-19.

This chain uses TRBV2 with TRBJ2-7; maybe TRBD2 (6 bases). V was clipped by 7 bases and J by 4 bases, with 17 bases between them. CDR1 is SNHLY and CDR2 is FYNNEI in the germline V gene. The CDR3 is made up of 14 amino acids. The CDR3 nucleotides read TGTGCCAGCATAGGACGGGGGAGCGCATACGAGCAGTACTTC. This encodes CASIGRGSAYEQYF. The entire variable domain, with the rest obtained from reference TRBV2 and TRBJ2-7, is as follows: EPEVTQTPSHQVTQMGQEVILRCVPISNHLYFYWYRQILGQKVEFLVSFYNNEISEKSEIFDDQFSVERPDGSNFTLKIRSTKLEDSAMYFCASIGRGSAYEQYFGPGTRLTVT.

The J gene is TRBJ1-1, the V gene TRBV18; 7 nucleotides line up with TRBD1. Germline assignment: CDR1 KGHSH and CDR2 LQKENI. The length of the CDR3 is 15 residues. V gave up 4 bases and J gave up 0 bases; unmatched junction bases: 5. CDR3 protein: CASSRQGGLNTEAFF. The CDR3 DNA follows: TGTGCCAGCTCACGACAGGGCGGCCTGAACACTGAAGCTTTCTTT.

The rearrangement joins TRBV7-2 to TRBJ1-2; the D is unclear. The CDR3 spans 13 residues. The germline gives CDR1 SGHTA, CDR2 FQGNSA. V was clipped by 3 bases and J by 4 bases, with 9 bases between them. The CDR3 DNA is TGTGCCAGCAGCTTCCAGATTTCCTATGGCTACACCTTC. Translating gives CASSFQISYGYTF.

The DNA of the CDR3 is TGTGCCATCAGTGAGTCTGGCCTAGCGGGAGTTACGCAGTATTTT. Its protein product is CAISESGLAGVTQYF. The genes are TRBV10-3 and TRBJ2-3; TRBD2 matches 10 bases. The V gene's germline CDR1 is ENHRY and CDR2 SYGVKD. CDR3 length: 15 amino acids. The V segment lost 0 bases and the J segment 8 bases; nucleotides outside the gene matches: 5.

This sequence joins TRBV5-1 and TRBJ1-2; possibly TRBD1 for D (5 bases). This CDR3 has 17 residues. Per germline, CDR1 SGHRS and CDR2 YFSETQ. V dropped 0 bases and J dropped 4 bases, with 19 bases sitting between them. Here the CDR3 DNA reads TGCGCCAGCAGCTTGGATGGGGCAGGGATGTCCGTCTATGGCTACACCTTC. Translation: CASSLDGAGMSVYGYTF.

The V call is TRBV4-1, the J call TRBJ2-7; 8 positions agree with TRBD1. The CDR3 covers 16 residues. Per the germline V gene, CDR1 is MGHRA and CDR2 is YSYEKL. Trimming at V came to 0 bases and at J to 0 bases, leaving 4 bases not matched to a gene. The CDR3 reads CASSQETGASSYEQYF. CDR3 nucleotide sequence: TGCGCCAGCAGCCAAGAGACAGGGGCCAGCTCCTACGAGCAGTACTTC.

The chain is built from TRBV4-1 and TRBJ2-5, with 8 bases fitting TRBD2. This CDR3 has 15 amino acids. In germline, CDR1 is MGHRA, CDR2 YSYEKL. The J segment lost 6 bases and the V segment lost 3 bases, leaving 9 bases of the junction unmatched. The CDR3 spells CASSQGTSGEQTQYF. The DNA of the CDR3 is TGCGCCAGCAGCCAGGGGACTAGTGGGGAGCAGACCCAGTACTTC.

The V call is TRBV3-1 (or the pseudogene TRBV3-2), the J call TRBJ2-5; weak D call: TRBD2 (6 bases). V was trimmed by 0 bases and J by 7 bases, leaving 12 bases between them. Per the germline V gene, CDR1 is LGHDT and CDR2 is YNNKEL (reference sequence). CDR3 length equals 14 residues. CDR3 bases: TGTGCCAGCAGCCAAGACGGGGGTGGTGGGACCCAGTACTTC. Amino acids: CASSQDGGGGTQYF.

The chain uses TRBV13 and TRBJ2-1; tentatively, D is TRBD2 (6 bases). Trimming took off 7 bases at V and 1 base at J, with 23 bases between the two ends. The CDR3 is made up of 18 amino acids. Germline values: CDR1 PRHDT, CDR2 FYEKMQ (reference sequence). CDR3: CASNPALGGESSYNEQFF. In DNA form, the CDR3 reads TGTGCCAGCAACCCGGCTTTGGGGGGAGAGTCGTCCTACAATGAGCAGTTCTTC.

The chain is built from TRBV6-4 and TRBJ2-1; 12 positions match TRBD2. This CDR3 has 15 amino acids. After removal of 5 bases from V and 4 bases from J, the junction contained 3 bases not matched to a gene. CDR1 is MRHNA, CDR2 SNTAGT, per germline. CDR3 region: CASSLLAGGYNEQFF. Here the CDR3 DNA reads TGTGCCAGCAGTCTACTAGCGGGGGGTTACAATGAGCAGTTCTTC.

The chain combines TRBV7-9 with TRBJ2-3; 7 nucleotides line up with TRBD1. CDR3 length: 15 residues. Losses at the gene ends were 0 bases for V and 2 bases for J; bases not matched to a gene: 2. Germline V gene data show CDR1 as SEHNR and CDR2 as FQNEAQ (reference sequence). Written as DNA, the CDR3 is TGTGCCAGCAGCTTAGCGGGACAGTCCACAGATACGCAGTATTTT. It yields the protein CASSLAGQSTDTQYF.

This sequence joins TRBV9 and TRBJ2-2; the match to TRBD1 covers 11 bases. The CDR3 length is 14 residues. Trimming removed 8 bases from V and 6 bases from J; junction bases left unmatched: 6. The germline V gene has CDR1 SGDLS and CDR2 YYNGEE. Written as DNA, the CDR3 is TGTGCCAGTCGGACAGGGGGCATCGCCGGGGAGCTGTTTTTT. This encodes CASRTGGIAGELFF.

V gene TRBV24-1 combines with J gene TRBJ2-1, with D tentatively TRBD2 (7 bases). The CDR3 extends over 15 amino acids. Germline CDR1 is KGHDR and CDR2 is SFDVKD. V was trimmed by 4 bases and J by 7 bases, leaving 16 bases between them. DNA for the CDR3: TGTGCCACCAGTGAGCCCACAGGGAGGGTTAATGAGCAGTTCTTC. This translates into CATSEPTGRVNEQFF.